This T cell receptor beta chain stems from a study of blood T cell repertoires in COVID-19 (dated by TCRdb to about 2020). Regarding the study in general: Collaborator samples came from the United States, Italy and Spain and covered acute and convalescent phases of COVID-19. The repertoires were released in a freely available public database meant as a resource for research on the immune response to SARS-CoV-2. The material from the prospective study consisted of cDNA or gDNA derived from T cells, B-cell-depleted T cells, or PBMCs. The samples were drawn from the first 160 participants of the ongoing ImmuneRACE study and from over 950 subjects provided by 6 global collaborators. Subjects who had been exposed to COVID-19, were actively infected with it, or had recovered from it provided the deeply sampled blood TCRbeta repertoires that made up the dataset. Where HLA class I and class II types were available, the types were taken from metadata supplied by the sample provider, not from assay-based typing. Nearly every sample came with metadata listing a de-identified subject ID, COVID-19 status, age in years and sex. What the research found in general, with its limitations: The quantity of clinical and demographic metadata differed by source and by participant and was supplied without curation.

Of note for this clone: Its antigen is unknown. No quality values exist for individual bases; no much larger clone is one base distant.

TCRbeta CDR3 regions were amplified from genomic DNA using the immunoSEQ Assay, a bias-controlled multiplex PCR. Under the source paper's analysis protocol: The number of nucleated cells in each sample was estimated by amplification of reference gene primers within the assay. To quantify the absolute abundance of each unique TCRbeta CDR3 rearrangement, sequence reads were collapsed and filtered. For each sample, productive Simpson clonality was calculated as the square root of Simpson's diversity index across productive rearrangements. TCRdb limited this immuneACCESS table to in-frame rearrangements with V and J called. A share of clones is missing; checked studies link under half to unresolved V genes, and the rest is unexplained. V and J calls and clone size are as listed in that table; D and trimming were resolved from the DNA. In all, the sample holds around 200,000 clones, and nearly 85% of those were seen once. The leading ten clones occupy about 1.3% of the sample.

At one collaborating source in Seattle, patients were enrolled during active infection and were followed longitudinally through the course of disease. Whole blood was collected in K2EDTA tubes by collaborating institutions according to the institutions' own protocols. For TCRbeta analysis, collaborators shipped samples as frozen whole blood, isolated PBMCs, or DNA extracted from either of those sample types. The sequencing sample was made of peripheral blood. The TCR was taken from a woman in her twenties or thirties with COVID-19, enrolled during active disease.

The CDR3 is CASSLEGAGELFF. The nucleotide sequence reads TGTGCCAGCAGCTTAGAGGGAGCCGGGGAGCTGTTTTTT. Recombination linked TRBV7-7 to TRBJ2-2; TRBD2 is possibly the D segment (5 matching bases). According to the germline V gene (reference sequence), CDR1 reads SSHAT and CDR2 reads FNYEAQ. A distance of 6 bases separates the germline ends of V and J, which lose 1 base and 6 bases respectively. The CDR3 contains 13 residues, cysteine and phenylalanine counted. Only CDR3 DNA remains: 39 bases, in frame from the first base.